The present entry profiles one T cell receptor beta chain with its context. This sample is drawn from a study of radiation and T cells in renal cell carcinoma. The protocol was immunoSEQ multiplex PCR, while the TCRdb copy is restricted to in-frame clones and leaves out a portion. The sample records about 58,000 clones, roughly four fifths being singletons. Time point given: blood 2 weeks post-SBRT. The treatment here: 15 Gy SBRT to primary tumor, nephrectomy 4 weeks later. This renal cell carcinoma was of the clear cell type. This specimen consisted of blood, obtained from a patient whose treatment included radiotherapy and nephrectomy. This sequence was found in a man aged 55 to 70 with renal cell carcinoma.

Here the CDR3 DNA reads TGTGCCAGCAGCTTTTGGGTCCTCGGGAGCACCGGGGAGCTGTTTTTT. As protein: CASSFWVLGSTGELFF. This chain joins TRBV7-9 and TRBJ2-2, with a possible D match to TRBD2 (6 bases). V was pared by 3 bases and J by 4 bases, with 15 bases between. Germline V CDR1 and CDR2: SEHNR, FQNEAQ (reference sequence). The CDR3 is 16 residues long. Looking up the rest from reference TRBV7-9 and TRBJ2-2 gives the full variable domain: DTGVSQNPRHKITKRGQNVTFRCDPISEHNRLYWYRQTLGQGPEFLTYFQNEAQLEKSRLLSDRFSAERPKGSFSTLEIQRTEQGDSAMYLCASSFWVLGSTGELFFGEGSRLTVL.